This TCR beta chain was observed in a study of blood T cell repertoires in COVID-19. Profiling relied on immunoSEQ multiplex PCR, and the TCRdb table lists in-frame clones only, not all of them. The sample holds over 200,000 clones; around 91% are singletons and the top ten take more than 4.5%. V lost 3 bases and J lost 5, with 17 bases in between. This CDR3 is 15 amino acids long. Germline assignment: CDR1 SGHNT and CDR2 YYREEE (reference sequence). This chain joins TRBV5-4 and TRBJ1-2; D unclear. The source material was peripheral blood. This TCR was recovered from a woman between 35 and 50 years old with acute or convalescent COVID-19. The CDR3 coding sequence is TGTGCCAGCAGCTCGTTAGAGGGCTCCCTTTATGGCTACACCTTC. Translating it yields CASSSLEGSLYGYTF. Looking up the rest from reference TRBV5-4 and TRBJ1-2 gives the full variable domain: ETGVTQSPTHLIKTRGQQVTLRCSSQSGHNTVSWYQQALGQGPQFIFQYYREEENGRGNFPPRFSGLQFPNYSSELNVNALELDDSALYLCASSSLEGSLYGYTFGSGTRLTVV.